This TCR beta chain was identified during a study of blood T cell repertoires in COVID-19. The data were produced by immunoSEQ multiplex PCR, yet TCRdb's version contains in-frame clones alone and is incomplete. The repertoire holds some 240,000 clones, with about 87% as singletons. The CDR3 is made up of 18 amino acids. The germline V gene has CDR1 SGHTA and CDR2 FQGNSA. Trimming stripped 3 bases from V and 0 bases from J, with 18 bases between. Material for sequencing was PBMCs or T cells enriched from blood (not recorded which). The sequence was obtained from a woman aged 40 to 50 who had been exposed to COVID-19. The rearrangement links TRBV7-2 to TRBJ1-3; TRBD1 is a possible D gene (5 bases). CDR3 protein: CASSFLLSTGASGNTIYF. The CDR3 DNA is TGTGCCAGCAGCTTTTTATTGTCGACTGGGGCCTCTGGAAACACCATATATTTT.